This T cell receptor (beta chain) came from a study of Graves' ophthalmopathy and Graves' hyperthyroidism. Study information: At initial diagnosis, peripheral blood was obtained, and this preceded any treatment.

This clonotype was observed a few times. Its antigen is unidentified. Regarding the study as a whole: A model built from 13 signatures distinguished ophthalmopathy from stable hyperthyroidism with about 86% sensitivity and approximately 80% specificity. Blood also carried most expanded thyroid clonotypes exceeding 0.001 frequency.

CDR3 regions of TCR beta were amplified from RNA transcripts. Amplification began with first-round RT-PCR using HTBI primers, then second-round multiplex PCR was performed. TCRdb re-called the multiplex PCR reads with MiXCR, one entry per CDR3 protein. The table records about 420,000 distinct CDR3 sequences, around 21% of them present only once. This TCR derives from a woman under 30 with stable Graves' hyperthyroidism. Sequences were obtained from peripheral blood.

The CDR3 spells CASSQFLQGNEQYF. CDR3 DNA: TGTGCCAGCAGCCAATTTCTGCAGGGCAACGAGCAGTACTTC. This chain links TRBV16 with TRBJ2-7, with D maybe TRBD1 (5 bases). The germline V gene encodes CDR1 KGHSY and CDR2 FQNENV. The V end lost 1 base, the J end lost 5 bases, and 12 bases lay between the germline ends. The length of the CDR3 is 14 residues.